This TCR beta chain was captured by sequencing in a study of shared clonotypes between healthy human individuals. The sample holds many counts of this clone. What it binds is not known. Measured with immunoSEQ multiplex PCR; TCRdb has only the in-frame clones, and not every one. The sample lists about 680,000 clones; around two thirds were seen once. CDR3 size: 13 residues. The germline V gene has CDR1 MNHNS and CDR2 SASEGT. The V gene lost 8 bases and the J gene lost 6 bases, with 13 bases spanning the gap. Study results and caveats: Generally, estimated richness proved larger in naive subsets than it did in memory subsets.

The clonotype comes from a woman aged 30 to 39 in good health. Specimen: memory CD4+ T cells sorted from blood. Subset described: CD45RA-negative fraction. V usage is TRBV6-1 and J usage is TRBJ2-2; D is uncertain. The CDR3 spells CASSVYTAGELFF. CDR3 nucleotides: TGTGCCAGCTCGGTATACACTGCCGGGGAGCTGTTTTTT.